These 18 T cell receptor beta chains were sequenced from one sample in a study of shared clonotypes between healthy human individuals. It was CD45RO-negative cells, positively selected for CCR7, that made up naive CD8 cells, with terminally differentiated effector memory CD45RA+ cells excluded. The repertoire was sequenced with immunoSEQ multiplex PCR; TCRdb's copy has only in-frame clones and lacks some. Found here are approximately 2,000,000 clones, about 93% of them singletons; the top ten hold about 1.7%. The sequenced material came from naive CD8+ T cells from PBMCs. These receptor sequences come from a man between 18 and 29 years old in good health. Some clones in this sample may be carry-over from other donors' samples.

The chain uses TRBV7-3 and TRBJ2-1; no reliable D call. Germline assignment: CDR1 SGHTA and CDR2 FQGTGA. This CDR3 is 13 amino acids long. The V and J ends lost 1 base and 8 bases respectively, with 9 bases between them. CDR3 in amino acids: CASSLIPFDEQFF. The CDR3 coding sequence is TGTGCCAGCAGCTTAATCCCCTTCGATGAGCAGTTCTTC.

The V call is TRBV27, the J call TRBJ2-7; TRBD1 matches 8 bases. Germline CDR1 reads MNHEY; CDR2 reads SMNVEV (reference sequence). This CDR3 has 13 amino acids. V shed 4 bases and J 4 bases; nucleotides not matched to a gene: 3. As DNA, the CDR3 is TGTGCCAGCAGTTACAGGACAGGGTACGAGCAGTACTTC. Translating gives CASSYRTGYEQYF.

CDR3 sequence: CASSQAYSGNTIYF. CDR3 bases: TGTGCCAGCTCCCAGGCCTACTCTGGAAACACCATATATTTT. V and J are TRBV28 and TRBJ1-3; D is unresolved. CDR1 is MDHEN, CDR2 SYDVKM, per germline. V was clipped by 8 bases and J by 0 bases, with 11 bases between them. The CDR3 loop spans 14 amino acids.

V usage is TRBV5-1 and J usage is TRBJ2-5, with D tentatively TRBD1 (6 bases). The CDR3 consists of 17 residues. The germline V and J ends were trimmed by 0 bases and 3 bases, with 18 bases remaining between them. The germline V gene has CDR1 SGHRS and CDR2 YFSETQ. The CDR3 spells CASSLALPKAGEETQYF. The CDR3 nucleotides are TGCGCCAGCAGCTTGGCCCTCCCTAAAGCAGGGGAAGAGACCCAGTACTTC.

The V gene is TRBV27, the J gene TRBJ2-1, with a tentative D call TRBD1 (6 bases). The length of the CDR3 is 14 residues. Trimming removed 6 bases from V and 1 base from J, with 10 bases in between. Germline CDR1 and CDR2: MNHEY and SMNVEV (reference sequence). CDR3 DNA: TGTGCCAGCAGGTCGACAGGTTCCTACAATGAGCAGTTCTTC. This translates into CASRSTGSYNEQFF.

The chain carries TRBV7-6 and TRBJ2-5, with 9 bases that match TRBD2. J gave up 5 bases and V 3 bases, and 4 bases lay outside the gene matches. The CDR3 has 14 residues. CDR1 and CDR2 from the germline V gene are SGHVS and FNYEAQ. DNA for the CDR3: TGTGCCAGCAGCTTTGCGGGAGGGCCGGAGACCCAGTACTTC. The encoded protein is CASSFAGGPETQYF.

With regard to this clone: Other DNA sequences in the same sample also yield this CDR3. V usage is TRBV19 and J usage is TRBJ2-3, with D possibly TRBD2 on 5 matching bases. The germline gives CDR1 LNHDA, CDR2 SQIVND (reference sequence). The CDR3 extends over 14 amino acids. The V end was cut by 7 bases, the J end by 1 base, with 12 bases between. The DNA of the CDR3 is TGTGCCAGTACCCCTCGGGATGGCACAGATACGCAGTATTTT. It is translated as CASTPRDGTDTQYF.

This clone was observed a handful of times. Within the sample, other DNA sequences also encode this same CDR3. This chain uses TRBV6-5 with TRBJ1-2; 11 nucleotides line up with TRBD1. Per germline, CDR1 MNHEY and CDR2 SVGAGI. After removal of 0 bases from V and 6 bases from J, the junction contained 0 bases not matched to a gene. CDR3 length: 14 residues. CDR3 coding DNA: TGTGCCAGCAGTTACTCGGGACAGGGGGATGGCTACACCTTC. Amino acid sequence: CASSYSGQGDGYTF.

This chain connects TRBV14 to TRBJ2-2, with D unresolved. Germline CDR1 and CDR2: SGHDN and FVKESK. V gave up 3 bases and J gave up 6 bases, with 11 bases separating them. The CDR3 totals 14 residues. CDR3 region: CASSHPHPSGELFF. The CDR3 nucleotides are TGTGCCAGCAGCCATCCGCACCCTTCCGGGGAGCTGTTTTTT.

The rearrangement uses TRBV28 and TRBJ2-7; D is perhaps TRBD2 (6 bases). This CDR3 has 15 residues. CDR1 is MDHEN, CDR2 SYDVKM, per germline. Trimming pared 7 bases from V and 3 bases from J, leaving 19 bases between. The CDR3 reads CASTAGPGASYEQYF. The CDR3 DNA follows: TGTGCCAGCACCGCGGGACCCGGGGCGAGCTACGAGCAGTACTTC.

This chain uses TRBV5-1 with TRBJ2-7; TRBD1 matches 8 bases. The CDR3 contains 15 residues. The germline V gene has CDR1 SGHRS and CDR2 YFSETQ. V shed 5 bases, J shed 0 bases, and the junction held 7 bases outside the gene matches. The CDR3 sequence is CASRTTGASSYEQYF. The CDR3 nucleotides are TGCGCCAGCAGGACGACAGGGGCGAGCTCCTACGAGCAGTACTTC.

In regard to this clone: At the DNA level, this CDR3 is encoded by other sequences in the same sample as well. The chain recombines TRBV9 with TRBJ2-1; D gene uncertain. The CDR3 spans 14 residues. Germline lookup yields CDR1 SGDLS and CDR2 YYNGEE. Between the trimmed V and J ends, which lost 3 bases and 0 bases, there was a span of 7 bases. The CDR3: CASSGRSSYNEQFF. CDR3 in DNA: TGTGCCAGCAGCGGGAGAAGCTCCTACAATGAGCAGTTCTTC.

The chain links TRBV9 to TRBJ1-2; 9 positions match TRBD1. Trimming removed 4 bases from V and 4 bases from J; junction bases left unmatched: 11. In germline, CDR1 is SGDLS, CDR2 YYNGEE. The CDR3 has 16 amino acids. Here the CDR3 DNA reads TGTGCCAGCAGCCCCAGGGATAGGACAGGGGTCTATGGCTACACCTTC. It codes for CASSPRDRTGVYGYTF.

This clone was seen a single time. This rearrangement joins TRBV7-9 to TRBJ2-5; tentatively, D is TRBD1 (6 bases). This CDR3 region has 15 residues. Germline CDR1 SEHNR, CDR2 FQNEAQ (reference sequence). Trimming removed 4 bases from V and 7 bases from J, with 19 bases in between. DNA for the CDR3: TGTGCCAGCAGCTCACAGGTCGAGGGGGTGGGGACCCAGTACTTC. Protein: CASSSQVEGVGTQYF.

This clone has a handful of counts. The chain has TRBV2 and TRBJ2-7; D not resolved. This CDR3 comprises 10 residues. Germline values: CDR1 SNHLY, CDR2 FYNNEI. V was shortened by 8 bases and J by 3 bases, with 5 bases between the two germline ends. This chain's CDR3 is CASALYEQYF. The CDR3 DNA follows: TGTGCCAGCGCCCTCTACGAGCAGTACTTC.

This chain connects TRBV27 to TRBJ2-7, with 7 bases aligning to TRBD2. V dropped 0 bases and J dropped 4; count of bases not matched to a gene: 6. This CDR3 is 15 amino acids long. Germline V gives CDR1 MNHEY, CDR2 SMNVEV (reference sequence). CDR3 sequence reads: CASSLSAGSVYEQYF. CDR3 bases: TGTGCCAGCAGTTTATCAGCGGGATCCGTTTACGAGCAGTACTTC.

This rearrangement joins TRBV28 to TRBJ2-7, with unresolved D. Trimming removed 5 bases at V and 0 bases at J, with 14 bases between. Germline V CDR1 and CDR2: MDHEN, SYDVKM. The CDR3 is made up of 15 amino acids. CDR3 nucleotide sequence: TGTGCCAGCAGTCCCTCGCCGTGGAGCTCCTACGAGCAGTACTTC. It is translated as CASSPSPWSSYEQYF.

The rearrangement uses TRBV11-2 and TRBJ2-7; no clear D. The V end lost 4 bases, the J end lost 7 bases, and 17 bases lay between the germline ends. CDR1 and CDR2 (germline): SGHAT, FQNNGV. This CDR3 spans 14 amino acids. The CDR3 DNA follows: TGTGCCAGCAGCTCACCCACTGGCTTTTGGGAGCAGTACTTC. It is translated as CASSSPTGFWEQYF.